This is a list of T cell receptor beta chains from one sample in a study of shared clonotypes between healthy human individuals. Profiled with immunoSEQ multiplex PCR; TCRdb holds only in-frame clones, not every one. The sample records 2 million to 2.5 million clones, approximately 90% being singletons. Sequenced sample: naive CD4+ T cells from PBMCs. Source of these receptors: a man younger than 35 in good health. Some clones in this sample may be carry-over from other donors' samples. Both conserved end residues are trimmed from each CDR3.

>12|TRBV5-1
ASSYGTGQETQY
>11|TRBV28
ASSGAGDTEAF
>14|TRBV15
ATSSKTGSGTDTQY
>13|TRBV29-1
SGGWGRDIGTEAF
>10|TRBV7-6
ASSPGGQPQH
>12|TRBV28
ASSFRPPLNTIY
>13|TRBV6-1
ASSSTTGGLQPQH
>13|TRBV10-3
AIRTDRLGYYGYT
>13|TRBV5-1
ASRLIGTPEETQY
>12|TRBV7-2
ASSLVRLQETQY
>12|TRBV5-1
ASSFRGQNTEAF
>14|TRBV19
ASSGLRSDRPYEQY
>15|TRBV7-3
ASSLNAGSSGANVLT
>12|TRBV7-9
ASTQRDRGSEQY
>14|TRBV7-2
ASSSLTGALKETQY
>12|TRBV5-6
ASSRRSMGPEAF
>11|TRBV18
ASSPPGVNEQF
>12|TRBV7-3
ASSFAGVTGELF
>9|TRBV28
ASSLQYGYT
>13|TRBV19
ASSIDLRGRAEAF
>11|TRBV18
ASSQGVKETQY
>14|TRBV7-2
ASSLGGQGFAGELF
>14|TRBV9
ASSELLTGRPYEQY
>13|TRBV7-2
ASSLVSDSNQPQH